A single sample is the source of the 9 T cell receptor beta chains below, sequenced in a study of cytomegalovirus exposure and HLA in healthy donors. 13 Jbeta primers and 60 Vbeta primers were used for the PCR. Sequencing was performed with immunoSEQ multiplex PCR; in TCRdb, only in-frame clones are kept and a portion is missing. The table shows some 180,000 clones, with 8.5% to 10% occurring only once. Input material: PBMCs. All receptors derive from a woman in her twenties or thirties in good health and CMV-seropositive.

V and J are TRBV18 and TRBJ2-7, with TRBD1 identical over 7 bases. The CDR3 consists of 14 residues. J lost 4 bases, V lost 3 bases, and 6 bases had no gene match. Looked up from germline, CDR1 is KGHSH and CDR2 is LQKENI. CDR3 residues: CASSPPTGLYEQYF. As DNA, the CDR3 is TGTGCCAGCTCACCTCCGACAGGGTTATACGAGCAGTACTTC. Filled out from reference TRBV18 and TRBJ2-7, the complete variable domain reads NAGVMQNPRHLVRRRGQEARLRCSPMKGHSHVYWYRQLPEEGLKFMVYLQKENIIDESGMPKERFSAEFPKEGPSILRIQQVVRGDSAAYFCASSPPTGLYEQYFGPGTRLTVT.

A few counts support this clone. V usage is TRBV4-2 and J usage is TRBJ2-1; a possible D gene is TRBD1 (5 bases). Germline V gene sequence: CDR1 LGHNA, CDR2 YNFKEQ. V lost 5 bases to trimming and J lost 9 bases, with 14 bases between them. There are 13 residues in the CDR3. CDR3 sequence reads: CASSYRLDTEQFF. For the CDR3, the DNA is TGTGCCAGCAGCTACCGACTGGACACTGAGCAGTTCTTC.

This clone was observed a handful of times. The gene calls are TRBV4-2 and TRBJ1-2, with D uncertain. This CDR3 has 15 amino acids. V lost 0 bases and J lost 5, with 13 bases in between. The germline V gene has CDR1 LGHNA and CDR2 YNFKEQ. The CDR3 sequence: CASSQELMEVYGYTF. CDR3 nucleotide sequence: TGTGCCAGCAGCCAAGAACTAATGGAAGTATATGGCTACACCTTC.

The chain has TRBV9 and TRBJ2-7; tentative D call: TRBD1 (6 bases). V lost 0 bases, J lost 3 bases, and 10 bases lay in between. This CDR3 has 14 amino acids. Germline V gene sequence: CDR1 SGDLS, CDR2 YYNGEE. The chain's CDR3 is CASSVAPGDYEQYF. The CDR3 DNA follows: TGTGCCAGCAGCGTAGCCCCAGGGGACTACGAGCAGTACTTC.

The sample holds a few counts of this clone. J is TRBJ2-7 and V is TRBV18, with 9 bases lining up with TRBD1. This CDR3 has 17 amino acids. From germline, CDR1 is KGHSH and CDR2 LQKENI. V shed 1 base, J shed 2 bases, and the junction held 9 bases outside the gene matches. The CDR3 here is CASSPLGPGQGTYEQYF. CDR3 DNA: TGTGCCAGCTCACCACTGGGCCCGGGACAGGGAACCTACGAGCAGTACTTC.

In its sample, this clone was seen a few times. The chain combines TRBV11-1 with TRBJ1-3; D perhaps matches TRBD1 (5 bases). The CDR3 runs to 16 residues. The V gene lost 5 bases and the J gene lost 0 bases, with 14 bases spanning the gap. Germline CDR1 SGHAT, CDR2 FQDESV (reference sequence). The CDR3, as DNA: TGTGCCAGCAGCCAACCCGGGGGGAACTCTGGAAACACCATATATTTT. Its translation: CASSQPGGNSGNTIYF.

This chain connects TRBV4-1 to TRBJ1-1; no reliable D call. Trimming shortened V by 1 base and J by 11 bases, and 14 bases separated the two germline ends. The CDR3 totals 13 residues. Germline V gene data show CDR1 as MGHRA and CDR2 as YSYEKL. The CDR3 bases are TGCGCCAGCAGCCAAGGAAGTTATAACGAGGCTTTCTTT. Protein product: CASSQGSYNEAFF.

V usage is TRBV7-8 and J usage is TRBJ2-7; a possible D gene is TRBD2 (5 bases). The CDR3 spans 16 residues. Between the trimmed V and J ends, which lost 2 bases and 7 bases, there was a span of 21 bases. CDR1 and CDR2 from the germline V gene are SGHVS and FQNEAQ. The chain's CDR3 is CASSLSAGAYGAEQYF. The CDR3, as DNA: TGTGCCAGCAGCTTATCTGCGGGCGCGTACGGCGCGGAGCAGTACTTC.

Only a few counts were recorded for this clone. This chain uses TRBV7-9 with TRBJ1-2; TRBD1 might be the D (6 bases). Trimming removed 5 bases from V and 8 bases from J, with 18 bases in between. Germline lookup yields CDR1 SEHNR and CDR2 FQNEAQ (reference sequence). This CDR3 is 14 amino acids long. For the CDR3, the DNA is TGTGCCAGCAGCGCCCCTCGGGGGGGCTCGGGCTACACCTTC. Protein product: CASSAPRGGSGYTF. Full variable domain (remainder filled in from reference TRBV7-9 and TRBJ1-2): DTGVSQNPRHKITKRGQNVTFRCDPISEHNRLYWYRQTLGQGPEFLTYFQNEAQLEKSRLLSDRFSAERPKGSFSTLEIQRTEQGDSAMYLCASSAPRGGSGYTFGSGTRLTVV.